Each of the 29 T cell receptor beta chains below was sequenced from the same sample in a study of cytomegalovirus exposure and HLA in healthy donors. The table came from immunoSEQ multiplex PCR; TCRdb's copy has only in-frame clones and leaves some out. The sample shows over 90,000 clones, just under 95% of them seen only once. Sequencing was performed on PBMCs. The receptors were sampled from a woman aged 18-30 years in good health and CMV-seronegative.

V gene TRBV10-3 combines with J gene TRBJ2-7; TRBD1 aligns across 10 bases. This CDR3 region has 15 residues. V dropped 10 bases and J dropped 2; count of bases not matched to a gene: 11. Germline V gives CDR1 ENHRY, CDR2 SYGVKD. The CDR3 coding sequence is TGTGCCAATTTATACCGGGACAGGGGAGCCTACGAGCAGTACTTC. Translated, it gives CANLYRDRGAYEQYF.

This rearrangement joins TRBV7-9 to TRBJ2-7, with TRBD2 matching 10 bases. V dropped 2 bases and J dropped 5; count of bases not matched to a gene: 6. The CDR3 consists of 15 residues. The V gene's germline CDR1 is SEHNR and CDR2 FQNEAQ (reference sequence). CDR3 nucleotide sequence: TGTGCCAGCAGCTTATTAGCGGGAGGCCCAGACGAGCAGTACTTC. This gives the protein CASSLLAGGPDEQYF. Looking up the rest from reference TRBV7-9 and TRBJ2-7 gives the full variable domain: DTGVSQNPRHKITKRGQNVTFRCDPISEHNRLYWYRQTLGQGPEFLTYFQNEAQLEKSRLLSDRFSAERPKGSFSTLEIQRTEQGDSAMYLCASSLLAGGPDEQYFGPGTRLTVT.

The chain combines TRBV11-3 with TRBJ1-1; TRBD1 might be the D (5 bases). Germline V gene lookup returns CDR1 SGHNT and CDR2 YENEEA. V was pared by 3 bases and J by 2 bases, with 13 bases between. CDR3 length equals 15 residues. The CDR3 sequence is CASSLGGSRNTEAFF. The CDR3 nucleotides are TGTGCCAGCAGCTTGGGGGGGTCGAGAAACACTGAAGCTTTCTTT.

The V and J genes are TRBV7-4 and TRBJ2-7, with 7 bases that match TRBD1. After removal of 5 bases from V and 0 bases from J, the junction contained 7 bases not matched to a gene. The CDR3 extends over 15 amino acids. CDR1 is SGHVT, CDR2 SQSDAQ, per germline. CDR3 sequence reads: CASSLIGQVSYEQYF. The CDR3 DNA reads TGTGCCAGCAGCCTAATCGGACAGGTCTCCTACGAGCAGTACTTC.

The chain links TRBV6-6 to TRBJ2-2, with 11 bases fitting TRBD2. V was clipped by 7 bases and J by 3 bases; unmatched bases: 4. The germline V gene encodes CDR1 MNHNY and CDR2 SVGAGI (reference sequence). This CDR3 spans 15 amino acids. The CDR3 spells CASTELAGDTGELFF. CDR3 sequence (DNA): TGTGCCAGCACCGAACTAGCGGGAGACACCGGGGAGCTGTTTTTT.

This rearrangement joins TRBV2 to TRBJ2-2; D perhaps matches TRBD2 (6 bases). The CDR3 spans 13 residues. Germline values: CDR1 SNHLY, CDR2 FYNNEI. V was cut by 4 bases and J by 5 bases, with 8 bases left in between. CDR3 loop: CASSGRGTGELFF. CDR3 coding DNA: TGTGCCAGCAGTGGGCGGGGTACCGGGGAGCTGTTTTTT. Using reference TRBV2 and TRBJ2-2 for the parts outside the CDR3, the full variable domain is EPEVTQTPSHQVTQMGQEVILRCVPISNHLYFYWYRQILGQKVEFLVSFYNNEISEKSEIFDDQFSVERPDGSNFTLKIRSTKLEDSAMYFCASSGRGTGELFFGEGSRLTVL.

This clone has just one count. The chain links TRBV5-1 to TRBJ2-1; 8 nucleotides line up with TRBD1. Germline V gene lookup returns CDR1 SGHRS and CDR2 YFSETQ. This CDR3 spans 15 amino acids. Trimming removed 6 bases from V and 8 bases from J; junction bases left unmatched: 13. CDR3 in amino acids: CASTNPGAGGDEQFF. The CDR3 DNA sequence: TGCGCCAGCACCAACCCCGGGGCAGGGGGCGATGAGCAGTTCTTC.

This chain connects TRBV27 to TRBJ2-7; no clear D gene. CDR1 is MNHEY and CDR2 is SMNVEV in the germline V gene (reference sequence). The CDR3 covers 15 residues. Trimming shortened V by 5 bases and J by 2 bases, and 16 bases separated the two germline ends. The CDR3 region is CASSPSVLIAYEQYF. CDR3 coding DNA: TGTGCCAGCAGTCCATCAGTCCTGATTGCCTACGAGCAGTACTTC.

The chain employs TRBV7-3 and TRBJ1-3, with D hard to call. The CDR3 is 16 amino acids. From germline, CDR1 is SGHTA and CDR2 FQGTGA. Trimming removed 5 bases from V and 0 bases from J, with 14 bases in between. CDR3 nucleotides: TGTGCCAGCAGCCGTCCGGGAGCGAGCTCTGGAAACACCATATATTTT. Translating it yields CASSRPGASSGNTIYF.

The V and J genes are TRBV25-1 and TRBJ1-1; D not resolved. The CDR3 extends over 13 amino acids. The germline V and J ends were trimmed by 0 bases and 2 bases, with 4 bases remaining between them. Germline lookup yields CDR1 MGHDK and CDR2 SYGVNS. The CDR3 region is CASSEYKNTEAFF. DNA for the CDR3: TGTGCCAGCAGTGAATACAAAAACACTGAAGCTTTCTTT.

This clone was seen just once. The V gene is TRBV29-1, the J gene TRBJ1-1; tentative D call: TRBD1 (5 bases). Germline CDR1 and CDR2: SQVTM and ANQGSEA. V was pared by 6 bases and J by 0 bases, with 14 bases between. This CDR3 has 14 residues. CDR3 residues: CSVLRVGLNTEAFF. The CDR3 nucleotides are TGCAGCGTCCTTCGCGTGGGGCTGAACACTGAAGCTTTCTTT.

This chain uses TRBV19 with TRBJ1-5; a possible D gene is TRBD1 (5 bases). The V end was cut by 7 bases, the J end by 7 bases, with 20 bases between. CDR3 length: 15 residues. Germline CDR1 reads LNHDA; CDR2 reads SQIVND (reference sequence). The CDR3 sequence is CASKGGGSMGQPQHF. The CDR3 DNA reads TGTGCCAGTAAAGGCGGGGGGAGTATGGGGCAGCCCCAGCATTTT.

The V call is TRBV13, the J call TRBJ2-7, with D tentatively TRBD1 (5 bases). The CDR3 length is 14 residues. Trimming removed 5 bases at V and 5 bases at J, with 16 bases between. CDR1 and CDR2 (germline): PRHDT, FYEKMQ (reference sequence). Here the CDR3 reads CASSTQTGSHEQYF. The CDR3 nucleotides are TGTGCCAGCAGCACACAAACAGGTTCCCACGAGCAGTACTTC.

The chain combines TRBV6-1 with TRBJ1-6; 8 nucleotides line up with TRBD1. The CDR3 is made up of 15 amino acids. Germline V gives CDR1 MNHNS, CDR2 SASEGT. V gave up 3 bases and J gave up 9 bases; unmatched junction bases: 7. CDR3: CASSETGDGLSPLHF. The CDR3 coding sequence is TGTGCCAGCAGTGAGACAGGGGACGGACTTTCACCCCTCCACTTT.

The V call is TRBV6-4, the J call TRBJ2-3, with D possibly TRBD2 on 5 matching bases. This CDR3 region has 14 residues. Germline values: CDR1 MRHNA, CDR2 SNTAGT. V lost 3 bases, J lost 3 bases, and 10 bases lay in between. The CDR3: CASSDNGVTDTQYF. As DNA, the CDR3 is TGTGCCAGCAGTGATAACGGGGTTACAGATACGCAGTATTTT.

This chain links TRBV16 with TRBJ1-1; D might be TRBD1 (5 bases). The CDR3 length is 16 residues. Looked up from germline, CDR1 is KGHSY and CDR2 is FQNENV. V lost 4 bases, J lost 4 bases, and 19 bases lay in between. The CDR3 region has the DNA TGTGCCAGCAGCCGTGTCGTGGGTCAGGGCCGCACTGAAGCTTTCTTT. This gives the protein CASSRVVGQGRTEAFF.

J is TRBJ2-3 and V is TRBV20-1; no definite D call. Germline V gene lookup returns CDR1 DFQATT and CDR2 SNEGSKA (reference sequence). Trimming removed 6 bases from V and 8 bases from J, with 12 bases in between. This CDR3 region has 11 residues. CDR3 region: CSALPHVTQYF. CDR3 nucleotide sequence: TGCAGTGCACTACCTCACGTTACGCAGTATTTT.

The V gene is TRBV19, the J gene TRBJ2-1; 8 nucleotides align to TRBD1. This CDR3 is 15 amino acids long. Germline V gene sequence: CDR1 LNHDA, CDR2 SQIVND (reference sequence). V lost 5 bases, J lost 2 bases, and 5 bases stayed unmatched. CDR3 sequence (DNA): TGTGCCAGTAGTGCCTCAGGGGGCCCCTACAATGAGCAGTTCTTC. It codes for CASSASGGPYNEQFF.

The genes are TRBV5-1 and TRBJ2-7; TRBD1 agrees at 7 bases. With 4 bases clipped from V and 1 base from J, the junction kept 5 bases outside the gene matches. Germline lookup yields CDR1 SGHRS and CDR2 YFSETQ. This CDR3 spans 14 amino acids. Written as DNA, the CDR3 is TGCGCCAGCAGCATAAGACAGGGATCCTACGAGCAGTACTTC. Protein sequence: CASSIRQGSYEQYF.

This clone was seen a single time. The chain uses TRBV2 and TRBJ2-1; maybe TRBD1 (6 bases). In germline, CDR1 is SNHLY, CDR2 FYNNEI. V lost 7 bases, J lost 8 bases, and 21 bases lay in between. The CDR3 consists of 15 residues. The DNA of the CDR3 is TGTGCCAGCAAGAGATTCCGGGACAATAGGGATGAGCAGTTCTTC. Residues: CASKRFRDNRDEQFF.

V gene TRBV18 combines with J gene TRBJ2-3, with 14 bases lining up with TRBD2. CDR3 size: 16 residues. CDR1 KGHSH and CDR2 LQKENI come from the germline V gene. V lost 6 bases and J lost 8; bases outside the gene matches: 10. The CDR3 nucleotides read TGTGCCAGCTCCCCAGCGACTAGCGGGGGGGCCGGTACGCAGTATTTT. Translating it yields CASSPATSGGAGTQYF.

The V and J genes are TRBV9 and TRBJ2-3; perhaps TRBD1 as D (6 bases). The germline CDR1 and CDR2 sequences are SGDLS and YYNGEE. This CDR3 region has 16 residues. V lost 2 bases, J lost 0 bases, and 13 bases lay in between. DNA for the CDR3: TGTGCCAGCAGCGTCAACAGGGTAGCTAGCACAGATACGCAGTATTTT. Protein product: CASSVNRVASTDTQYF.

The gene calls are TRBV27 and TRBJ1-2; 7 nucleotides align to TRBD1. Germline loops: CDR1 MNHEY, CDR2 SMNVEV (reference sequence). CDR3 length: 15 amino acids. V was pared by 5 bases and J by 6 bases, with 12 bases of the junction left unmatched. The CDR3 nucleotides are TGTGCCAGCAGTCCGGACCCGGACAGGAGTGATGGCTACACCTTC. Residues: CASSPDPDRSDGYTF.

V is TRBV19 and J is TRBJ2-1; tentative D call: TRBD2 (5 bases). With 6 bases removed from V and 2 bases from J, the gap between germline ends came to 17 bases. In germline, CDR1 is LNHDA, CDR2 SQIVND (reference sequence). The length of the CDR3 is 16 residues. The CDR3 region has the DNA TGTGCCAGTAGGTTGAGTAGCGCCCACACCTACAATGAGCAGTTCTTC. The encoded protein is CASRLSSAHTYNEQFF. Full variable domain (remainder filled in from reference TRBV19 and TRBJ2-1): DGGITQSPKYLFRKEGQNVTLSCEQNLNHDAMYWYRQDPGQGLRLIYYSQIVNDFQKGDIAEGYSVSREKKESFPLTVTSAQKNPTAFYLCASRLSSAHTYNEQFFGPGTRLTVL.

Notes on this clone: A junction boundary mismatches the germline segment, possibly from a read error. This chain joins TRBV7-7 and TRBJ2-1; a possible D gene is TRBD2 (7 bases). The CDR3 contains 21 residues. From germline, CDR1 is SSHAT and CDR2 FNYEAQ (reference sequence). CDR3 loop: CASSLRFAGVERAGFSNEQFF. Written as DNA, the CDR3 is TGTGCTAGCAGCTTAAGGTTCGCAGGGGTAGAAAGAGCGGGATTTTCCAATGAGCAGTTCTTC.

This chain joins TRBV30 and TRBJ1-2; TRBD1 agrees at 8 bases. The trim removed 6 bases at V and 4 bases at J, leaving 7 bases unmatched. Germline-derived CDR1 and CDR2 are GTSNPN and SVGIG (reference sequence). The CDR3 runs 13 residues. The CDR3 region has the DNA TGTGCCTGTACGATGGACAGGGCCTATGGCTACACCTTC. Translating gives CACTMDRAYGYTF.

In the case of this clone: The same CDR3 can be traced to other DNA sequences in this sample. This sequence joins TRBV5-1 and TRBJ1-5; TRBD1 matches at 11 bases. V lost 4 bases, J lost 4 bases, and 7 bases stayed unmatched. Germline CDR1 reads SGHRS; CDR2 reads YFSETQ. The CDR3 is 16 amino acids. CDR3 in DNA: TGCGCCAGCAGCCCAGGACAGGGGGCGGGAAATCAGCCCCAGCATTTT. Amino acid sequence: CASSPGQGAGNQPQHF.

The chain joins TRBV6-1 to TRBJ2-1; 9 positions match TRBD2. The CDR3 totals 13 residues. V trimming: 11 bases; J trimming: 4 bases; junction bases outside the gene matches: 6. Germline CDR1 is MNHNS and CDR2 is SASEGT. The CDR3 is CACSGGPYNEQFF. The CDR3 DNA reads as TGTGCCTGTAGCGGGGGCCCTTACAATGAGCAGTTCTTC.

V usage is TRBV4-2 and J usage is TRBJ2-4; perhaps TRBD2 as D (6 bases). The CDR3 extends over 14 amino acids. Germline-derived CDR1 and CDR2 are LGHNA and YNFKEQ. Trimming removed 0 bases from V and 7 bases from J, with 10 bases in between. CDR3 residues: CASSQDGEVNIQYF. The CDR3 DNA reads TGTGCCAGCAGCCAAGATGGGGAGGTGAACATTCAGTACTTC.